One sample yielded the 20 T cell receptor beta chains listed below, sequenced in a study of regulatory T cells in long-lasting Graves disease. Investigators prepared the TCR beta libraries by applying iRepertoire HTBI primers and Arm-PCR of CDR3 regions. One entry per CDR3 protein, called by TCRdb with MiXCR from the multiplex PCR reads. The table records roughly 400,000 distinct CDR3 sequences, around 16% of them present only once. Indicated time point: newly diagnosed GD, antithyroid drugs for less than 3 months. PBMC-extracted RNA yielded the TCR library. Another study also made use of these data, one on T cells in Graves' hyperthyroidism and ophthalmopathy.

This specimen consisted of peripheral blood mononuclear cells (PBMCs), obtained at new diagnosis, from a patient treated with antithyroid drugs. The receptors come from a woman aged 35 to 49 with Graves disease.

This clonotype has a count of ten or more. CDR3: CASSYEGARNTGELFF. CDR3 nucleotide sequence: TGTGCCAGCAGTTATGAGGGGGCGCGGAACACCGGGGAGCTGTTTTTT. The chain employs TRBV6-2 or TRBV6-3 and TRBJ2-2; 7 nucleotides match TRBD1. This CDR3 region has 16 residues. J lost 1 base, V lost 3 bases, and 5 bases had no gene match. CDR1 is MNHEY and CDR2 is SVGEGT in the germline V gene.

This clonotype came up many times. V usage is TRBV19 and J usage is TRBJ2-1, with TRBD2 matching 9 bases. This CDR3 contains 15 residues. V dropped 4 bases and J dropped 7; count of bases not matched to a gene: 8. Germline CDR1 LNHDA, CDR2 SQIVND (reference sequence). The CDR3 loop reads CASSTLTSGLNEQFF. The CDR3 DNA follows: TGTGCCAGTAGTACACTGACTAGCGGATTAAATGAGCAGTTCTTC. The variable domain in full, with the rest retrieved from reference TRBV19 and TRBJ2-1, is DGGITQSPKYLFRKEGQNVTLSCEQNLNHDAMYWYRQDPGQGLRLIYYSQIVNDFQKGDIAEGYSVSREKKESFPLTVTSAQKNPTAFYLCASSTLTSGLNEQFFGPGTRLTVL.

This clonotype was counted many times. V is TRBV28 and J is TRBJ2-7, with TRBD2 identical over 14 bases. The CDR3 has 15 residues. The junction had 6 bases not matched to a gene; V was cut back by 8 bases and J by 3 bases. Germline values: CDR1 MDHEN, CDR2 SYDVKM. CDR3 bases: TGTGCCAGCGGGACTAGCGGGAGCCTGATCTACGAGCAGTACTTC. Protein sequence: CASGTSGSLIYEQYF. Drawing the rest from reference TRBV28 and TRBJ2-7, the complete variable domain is DVKVTQSSRYLVKRTGEKVFLECVQDMDHENMFWYRQDPGLGLRLIYFSYDVKMKEKGDIPEGYSVSREKKERFSLILESASTNQTSMYLCASGTSGSLIYEQYFGPGTRLTVT.

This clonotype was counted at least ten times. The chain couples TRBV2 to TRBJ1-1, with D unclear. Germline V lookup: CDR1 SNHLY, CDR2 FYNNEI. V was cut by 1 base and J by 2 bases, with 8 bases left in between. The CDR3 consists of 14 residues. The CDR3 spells CASSEGPENTEAFF. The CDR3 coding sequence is TGTGCCAGCAGTGAAGGTCCCGAAAACACTGAAGCTTTCTTT.

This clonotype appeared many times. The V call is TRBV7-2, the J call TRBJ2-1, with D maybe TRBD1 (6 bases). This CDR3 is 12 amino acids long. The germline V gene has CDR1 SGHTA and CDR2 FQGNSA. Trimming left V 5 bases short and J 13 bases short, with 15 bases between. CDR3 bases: TGTGCCAGCAGCCCCCGGCGGACAGAACAGTTCTTC. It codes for CASSPRRTEQFF. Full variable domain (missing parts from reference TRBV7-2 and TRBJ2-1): GAGVSQSPSNKVTEKGKDVELRCDPISGHTALYWYRQSLGQGLEFLIYFQGNSAPDKSGLPSDRFSAERTGGSVSTLTIQRTQQEDSAVYLCASSPRRTEQFFGPGTRLTVL.

CDR3 sequence: CASSAGAGVGSPLHF. As DNA, the CDR3 is TGTGCCAGCAGTGCCGGGGCAGGGGTTGGTTCACCCCTCCACTTT. V and J are TRBV5-5 and TRBJ1-6, with D maybe TRBD1 (6 bases). The CDR3 consists of 15 residues. The germline gives CDR1 SGHKS, CDR2 YYEKEE (reference sequence). V dropped 5 bases and J dropped 9 bases, with 18 bases sitting between them.

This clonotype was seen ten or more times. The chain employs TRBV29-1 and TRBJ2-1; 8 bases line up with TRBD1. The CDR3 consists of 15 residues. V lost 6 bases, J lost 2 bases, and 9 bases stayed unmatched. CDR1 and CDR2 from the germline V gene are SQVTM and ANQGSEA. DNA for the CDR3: TGCAGCGTAAAGACAGGGGAGTCCCCCTACAATGAGCAGTTCTTC. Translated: CSVKTGESPYNEQFF.

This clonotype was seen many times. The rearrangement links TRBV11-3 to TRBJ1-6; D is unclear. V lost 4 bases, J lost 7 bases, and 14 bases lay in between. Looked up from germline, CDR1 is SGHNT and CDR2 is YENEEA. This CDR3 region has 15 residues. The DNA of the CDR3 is TGTGCCAGCAGCTCGTCCTGGGGAGACAATTCACCCCTCCACTTT. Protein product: CASSSSWGDNSPLHF.

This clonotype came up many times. CDR3 loop: CSVEDPSLLRHF. The CDR3 bases are TGCAGCGTTGAAGATCCCTCTCTTTTGCGGCATTTT. This rearrangement joins TRBV29-1 to TRBJ1-5; D uncertain. The CDR3 is made up of 12 amino acids. V was cut by 0 bases and J by 15 bases, with 15 bases left in between. The germline V gene has CDR1 SQVTM and CDR2 ANQGSEA.

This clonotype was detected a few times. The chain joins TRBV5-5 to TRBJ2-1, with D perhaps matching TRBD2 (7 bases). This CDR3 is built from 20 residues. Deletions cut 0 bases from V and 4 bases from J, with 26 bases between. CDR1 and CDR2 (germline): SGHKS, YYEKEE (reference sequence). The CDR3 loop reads CASSLAQLTGLASGYNEQFF. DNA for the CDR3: TGTGCCAGCAGCTTGGCCCAATTAACAGGGTTAGCTAGCGGATACAATGAGCAGTTCTTC.

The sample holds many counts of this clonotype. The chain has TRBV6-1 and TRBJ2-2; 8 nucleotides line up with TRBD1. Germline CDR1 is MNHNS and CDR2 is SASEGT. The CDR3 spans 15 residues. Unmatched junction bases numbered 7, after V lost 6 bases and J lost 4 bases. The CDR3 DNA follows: TGTGCCAGCAGCCAGGGGGCACAGGGCACCGGGGAGCTGTTTTTT. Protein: CASSQGAQGTGELFF.

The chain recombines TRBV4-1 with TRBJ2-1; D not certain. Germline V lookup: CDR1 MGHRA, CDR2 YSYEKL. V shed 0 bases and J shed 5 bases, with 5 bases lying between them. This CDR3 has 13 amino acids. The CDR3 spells CASSQEAHNEQFF. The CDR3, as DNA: TGCGCCAGCAGCCAAGAGGCCCACAATGAGCAGTTCTTC.

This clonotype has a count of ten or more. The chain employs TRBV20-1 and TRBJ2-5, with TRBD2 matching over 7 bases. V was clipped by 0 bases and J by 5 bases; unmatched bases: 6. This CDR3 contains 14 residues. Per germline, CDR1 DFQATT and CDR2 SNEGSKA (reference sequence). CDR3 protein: CSARDGGGSETQYF. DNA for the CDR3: TGCAGTGCTAGAGATGGGGGGGGTTCGGAGACCCAGTACTTC.

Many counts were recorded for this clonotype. Here the CDR3 DNA reads TGTGCCAGCAGCTATGGACGACTAGCGGGATACAATGAGCAGTTCTTC. Its translation: CASSYGRLAGYNEQFF. The V and J genes are TRBV7-8 and TRBJ2-1; the match to TRBD2 covers 11 bases. There are 16 residues in the CDR3. V gave up 4 bases and J gave up 4 bases; unmatched junction bases: 6. The V gene's germline CDR1 is SGHVS and CDR2 FQNEAQ. Complete variable domain (other parts from reference TRBV7-8 and TRBJ2-1): GAGVSQSPRYKVAKRGQDVALRCDPISGHVSLFWYQQALGQGPEFLTYFQNEAQLDKSGLPSDRFFAERPEGSVSTLKIQRTQQEDSAVYLCASSYGRLAGYNEQFFGPGTRLTVL.

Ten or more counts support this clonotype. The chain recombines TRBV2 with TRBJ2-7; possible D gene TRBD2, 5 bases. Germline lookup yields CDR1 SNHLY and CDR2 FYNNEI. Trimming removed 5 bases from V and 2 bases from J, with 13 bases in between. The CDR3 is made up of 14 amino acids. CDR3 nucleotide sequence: TGTGCCAGCAGTTCTAGCCGGGGTACCTACGAGCAGTACTTC. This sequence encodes CASSSSRGTYEQYF.

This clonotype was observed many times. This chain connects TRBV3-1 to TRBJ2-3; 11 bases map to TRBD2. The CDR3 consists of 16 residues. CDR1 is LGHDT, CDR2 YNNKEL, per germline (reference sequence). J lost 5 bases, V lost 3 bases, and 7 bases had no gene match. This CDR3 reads CASSQNLAGGGDTQYF. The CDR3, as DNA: TGTGCCAGCAGCCAGAACCTAGCGGGAGGTGGAGATACGCAGTATTTT.

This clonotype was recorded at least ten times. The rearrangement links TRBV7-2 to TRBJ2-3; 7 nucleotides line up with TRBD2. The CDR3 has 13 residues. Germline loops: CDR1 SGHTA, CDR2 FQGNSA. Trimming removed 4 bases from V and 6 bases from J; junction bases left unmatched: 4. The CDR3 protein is CASSSGLSDTQYF. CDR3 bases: TGTGCCAGCAGCTCGGGACTATCGGATACGCAGTATTTT.

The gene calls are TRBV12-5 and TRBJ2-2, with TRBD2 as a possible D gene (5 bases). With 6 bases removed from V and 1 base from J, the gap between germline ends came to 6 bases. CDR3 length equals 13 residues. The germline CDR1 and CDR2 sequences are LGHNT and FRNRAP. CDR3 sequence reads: CASGGMNTGELFF. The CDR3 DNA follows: TGTGCTAGTGGCGGGATGAACACCGGGGAGCTGTTTTTT. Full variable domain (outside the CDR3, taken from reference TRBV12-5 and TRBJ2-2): DARVTQTPRHKVTEMGQEVTMRCQPILGHNTVFWYRQTMMQGLELLAYFRNRAPLDDSGMPKDRFSAEMPDATLATLKIQPSEPRDSAVYFCASGGMNTGELFFGEGSRLTVL.

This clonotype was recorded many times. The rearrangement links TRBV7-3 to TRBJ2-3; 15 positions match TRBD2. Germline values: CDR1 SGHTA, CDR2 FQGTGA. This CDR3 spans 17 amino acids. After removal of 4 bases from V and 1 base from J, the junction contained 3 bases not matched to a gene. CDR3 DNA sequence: TGTGCCAGCAGCTCCGGACTAGCGGGAGGGGGCACAGATACGCAGTATTTT. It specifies CASSSGLAGGGTDTQYF. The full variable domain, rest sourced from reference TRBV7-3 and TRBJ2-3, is GAGVSQTPSNKVTEKGKYVELRCDPISGHTALYWYRQSLGQGPEFLIYFQGTGAADDSGLPNDRFFAVRPEGSVSTLKIQRTERGDSAVYLCASSSGLAGGGTDTQYFGPGTRLTVL.

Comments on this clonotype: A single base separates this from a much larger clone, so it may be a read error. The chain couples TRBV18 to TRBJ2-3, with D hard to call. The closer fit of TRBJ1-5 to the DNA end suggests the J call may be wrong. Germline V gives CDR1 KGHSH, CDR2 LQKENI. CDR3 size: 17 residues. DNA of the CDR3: TGTGCCAGCTCACCACCGTCAGGTGGGAGTGGCGGAGATACGCAGCATTTT. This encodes CASSPPSGGSGGDTQHF.